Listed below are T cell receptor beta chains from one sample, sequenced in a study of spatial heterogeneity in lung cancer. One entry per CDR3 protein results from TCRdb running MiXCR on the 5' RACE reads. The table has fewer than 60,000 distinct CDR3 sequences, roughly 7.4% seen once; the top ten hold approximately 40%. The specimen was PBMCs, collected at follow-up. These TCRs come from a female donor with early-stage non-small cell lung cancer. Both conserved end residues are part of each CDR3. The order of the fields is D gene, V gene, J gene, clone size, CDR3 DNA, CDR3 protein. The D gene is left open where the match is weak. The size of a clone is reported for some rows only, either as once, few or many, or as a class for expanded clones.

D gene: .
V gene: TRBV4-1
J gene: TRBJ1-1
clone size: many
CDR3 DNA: TGCGCCAGCAGCCCTGTTGATAACACTGAAGCTTTCTTT
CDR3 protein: CASSPVDNTEAFF

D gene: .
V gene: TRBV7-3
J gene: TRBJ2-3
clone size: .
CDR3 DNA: TGTGCCAGCAGCCCATGGGCCGGGGACACAGATACGCAGTATTTT
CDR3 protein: CASSPWAGDTDTQYF

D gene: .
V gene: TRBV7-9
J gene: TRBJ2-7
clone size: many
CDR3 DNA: TGTGCCAGCAGCTCCAACTCCCCGCGGGAGCAGTACTTC
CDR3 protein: CASSSNSPREQYF

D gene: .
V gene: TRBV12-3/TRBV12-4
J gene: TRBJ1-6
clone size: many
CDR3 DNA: TGTGCCAGCAGTACCCAGGGAATGGCCCTCCACTTT
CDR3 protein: CASSTQGMALHF

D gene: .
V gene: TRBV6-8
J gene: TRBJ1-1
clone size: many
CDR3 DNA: TGTGCCAGCAGTTACTATATGGACGGACCTGGGGACACTGAAGCTTTCTTT
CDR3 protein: CASSYYMDGPGDTEAFF

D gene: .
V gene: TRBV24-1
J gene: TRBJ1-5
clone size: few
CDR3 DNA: TGTGCCACCAGTGAGGGTATAGATCGGCCCCAGCATTTT
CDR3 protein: CATSEGIDRPQHF

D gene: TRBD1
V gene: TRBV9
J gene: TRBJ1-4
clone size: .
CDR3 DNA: TGTGCCAGCAGCGTACCCCGGACAGGAGGGGACGAAAAACTGTTTTTT
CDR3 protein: CASSVPRTGGDEKLFF

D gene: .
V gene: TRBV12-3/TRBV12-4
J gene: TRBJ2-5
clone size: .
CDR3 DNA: TGTGCCGGGCCGAACCAAGAGACCCAGTACTTC
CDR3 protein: CAGPNQETQYF

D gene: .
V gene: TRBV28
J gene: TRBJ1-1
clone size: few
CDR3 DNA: TGTGCCAGCGGGGAGTGGAACACTGAAGCTTTCTTT
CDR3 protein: CASGEWNTEAFF

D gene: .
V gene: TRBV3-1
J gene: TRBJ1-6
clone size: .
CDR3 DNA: TGTGCCAGCAGCCAAGGGGCCAGGGTGAGTTCACCCCTCCACTTT
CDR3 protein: CASSQGARVSSPLHF

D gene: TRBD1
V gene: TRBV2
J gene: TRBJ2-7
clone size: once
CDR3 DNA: TGTGCCAGCAGGGACAGGGGGGGAGCCTCCTACGAGCAGTACTTC
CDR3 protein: CASRDRGGASYEQYF

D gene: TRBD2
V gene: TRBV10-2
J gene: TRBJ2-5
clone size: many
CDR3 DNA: TGCGCCAGCAGTGAGTCGGTGGGGGGGATTTATGAGACCCAGTACTTC
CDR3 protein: CASSESVGGIYETQYF

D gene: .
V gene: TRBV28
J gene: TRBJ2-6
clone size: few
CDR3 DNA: TGTGCCAGCAGTTCCACCGCCAACGTCCTGACTTTC
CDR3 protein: CASSSTANVLTF

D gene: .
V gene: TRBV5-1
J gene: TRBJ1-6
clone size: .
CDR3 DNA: TGCGCCAGCAGTCTCCAGGACGGGGGGAATTCACCCCTCCACTTT
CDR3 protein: CASSLQDGGNSPLHF

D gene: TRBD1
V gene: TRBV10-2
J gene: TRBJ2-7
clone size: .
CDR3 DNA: TGCGCCAGCAGCCTCGACAGGGGGCCCTACGAGCAGTACTTC
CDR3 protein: CASSLDRGPYEQYF

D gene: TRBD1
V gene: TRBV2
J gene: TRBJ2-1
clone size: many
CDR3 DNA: TGTGCCAGCAGTGGACAGGGGACCCCCAACAATGAGCAGTTCTTC
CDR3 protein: CASSGQGTPNNEQFF

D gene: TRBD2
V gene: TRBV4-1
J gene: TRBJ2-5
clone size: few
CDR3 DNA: TGCGCCAGCAGCCTTACGGGGGGGGCAGGAGAGACCCAGTACTTC
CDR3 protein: CASSLTGGAGETQYF

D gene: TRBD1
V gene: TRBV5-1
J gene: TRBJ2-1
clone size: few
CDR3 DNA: TGCGCCAGCAGCCCACCCGGGACAGGTCCCTACAATGAGCAGTTCTTC
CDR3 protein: CASSPPGTGPYNEQFF

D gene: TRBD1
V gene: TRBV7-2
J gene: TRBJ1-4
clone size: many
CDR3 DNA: TGTGCCAGCAGCTTCTTCGACAGGGATAATGAAAAACTGTTTTTT
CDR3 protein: CASSFFDRDNEKLFF

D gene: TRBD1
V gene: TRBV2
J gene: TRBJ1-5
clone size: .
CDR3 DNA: TGTGCCATCGGGACAGATCATCAGCCCCAGCATTTT
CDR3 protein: CAIGTDHQPQHF

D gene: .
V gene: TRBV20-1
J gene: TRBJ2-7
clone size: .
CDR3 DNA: TGCAGCGCCCTAGGGGGAGCCCCGGGCGGCGAGCAGTACTTC
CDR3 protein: CSALGGAPGGEQYF

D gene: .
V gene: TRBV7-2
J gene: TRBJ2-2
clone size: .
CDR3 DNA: TGTGCCAGCAGCCCTCGGGCCACCAGCGCCGGGGAGCTGTTTTTT
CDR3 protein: CASSPRATSAGELFF

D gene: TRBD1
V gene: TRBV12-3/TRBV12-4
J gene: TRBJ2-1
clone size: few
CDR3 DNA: TGTGCCACCAGGCGACAGGGGGTTTCGGATGAGCAGTTCTTC
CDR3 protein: CATRRQGVSDEQFF

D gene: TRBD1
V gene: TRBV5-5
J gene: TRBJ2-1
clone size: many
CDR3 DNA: TGTGCCAGCAGCTGGCAGTCAGGGGGAGACAATGAGCAGTTCTTC
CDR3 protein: CASSWQSGGDNEQFF

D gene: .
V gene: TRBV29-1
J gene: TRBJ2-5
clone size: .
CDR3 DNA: TGCAGCGTGGGGACATGGCGAGAGACCCAGTACTTC
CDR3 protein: CSVGTWRETQYF

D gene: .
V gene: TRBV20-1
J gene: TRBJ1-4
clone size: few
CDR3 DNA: TGCAGTGCTAGAGATTGGCAAGAAAAACTGTTTTTT
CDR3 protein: CSARDWQEKLFF

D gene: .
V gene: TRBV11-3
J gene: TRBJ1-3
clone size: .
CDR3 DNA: TGTGCCAGCAGCTCTGGAGACTCTGGAAACACCATATATTTT
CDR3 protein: CASSSGDSGNTIYF

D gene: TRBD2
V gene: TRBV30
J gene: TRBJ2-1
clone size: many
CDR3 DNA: TGTGCCAGATCCACTAGCGGGGGGAATTACAATGAGCAGTTCTTC
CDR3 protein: CARSTSGGNYNEQFF

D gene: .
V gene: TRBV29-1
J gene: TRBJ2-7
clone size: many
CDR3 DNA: TGCAGCGTAGCCCTGGACAGAGGAAACGAGCAGTACTTC
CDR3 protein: CSVALDRGNEQYF

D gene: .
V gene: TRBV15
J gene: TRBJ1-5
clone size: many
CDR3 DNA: TGTGCCACCAGCAGAGTGAGGGGGGCTGGCAATCAGCCCCAGCATTTT
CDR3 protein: CATSRVRGAGNQPQHF

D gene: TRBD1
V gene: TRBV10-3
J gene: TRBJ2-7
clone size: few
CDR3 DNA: TGTGCCATCATGTCGGACAGGGGGAGGTACGAGCAGTACTTC
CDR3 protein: CAIMSDRGRYEQYF

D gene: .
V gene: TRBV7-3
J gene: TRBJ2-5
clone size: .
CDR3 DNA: TGTGCCAGCAGCTTAGACGGAAAAGAGACCCAGTACTTC
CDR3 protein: CASSLDGKETQYF

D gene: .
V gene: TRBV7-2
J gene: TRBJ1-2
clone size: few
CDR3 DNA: TGTGCCAGCAGCTTAGCCGGTAATAACTATGGCTACACCTTC
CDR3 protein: CASSLAGNNYGYTF

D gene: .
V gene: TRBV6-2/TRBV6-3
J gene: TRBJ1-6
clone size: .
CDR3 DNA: TGTGCCAGCAGTTCCCCGTTTCAGGGATGGTCACCCCTCCACTTT
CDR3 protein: CASSSPFQGWSPLHF

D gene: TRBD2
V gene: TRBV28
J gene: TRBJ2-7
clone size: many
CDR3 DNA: TGTGCCAGCAGTTTATCGGGGGGGAGCGAGCAGTACTTC
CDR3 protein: CASSLSGGSEQYF

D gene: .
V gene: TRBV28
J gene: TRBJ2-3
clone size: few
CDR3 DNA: TGTGCCAGCCTCCAGGGGGGGGGCACAGATACGCAGTATTTT
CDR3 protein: CASLQGGGTDTQYF

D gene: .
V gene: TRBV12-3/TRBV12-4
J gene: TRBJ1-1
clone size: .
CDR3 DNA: TGTGCCAGCAAAGGGGGATATACTGAAGCTTTCTTT
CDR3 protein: CASKGGYTEAFF

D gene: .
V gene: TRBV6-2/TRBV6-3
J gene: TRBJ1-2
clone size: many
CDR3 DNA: TGTGCCAGCAGTTACCCTTCTGCTGGCTACACCTTC
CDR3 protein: CASSYPSAGYTF

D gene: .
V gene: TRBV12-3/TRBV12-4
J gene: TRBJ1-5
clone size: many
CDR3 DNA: TGTGCCAGCAGTCCCCGCGAGTCGAGCAATCAGCCCCAGCATTTT
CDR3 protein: CASSPRESSNQPQHF

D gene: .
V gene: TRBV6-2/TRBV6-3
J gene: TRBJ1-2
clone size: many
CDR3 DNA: TGTGCCAGCAGTTACGAGGGTTATAGTGGCTACACCTTC
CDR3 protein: CASSYEGYSGYTF

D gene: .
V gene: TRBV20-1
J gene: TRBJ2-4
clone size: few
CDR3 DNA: TGCAGTGCTATGGTGGGACTGGCCAAAAACATTCAGTACTTC
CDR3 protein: CSAMVGLAKNIQYF

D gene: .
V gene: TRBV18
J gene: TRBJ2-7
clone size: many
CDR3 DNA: TGTGCCAGCTCTGGCAGGGACGAGCAGTACTTC
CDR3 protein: CASSGRDEQYF

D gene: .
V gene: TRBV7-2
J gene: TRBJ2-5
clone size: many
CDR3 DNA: TGTGCCAGCAGCCGGGTCTTGGGGGAGACCCAGTACTTC
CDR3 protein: CASSRVLGETQYF

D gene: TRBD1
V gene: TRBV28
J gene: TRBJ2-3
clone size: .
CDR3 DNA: TGTGCCAGCAGTTTCGAGGGGGCCTGGTCCCGAGCGGAGTACACAGATACGCAGTATTTT
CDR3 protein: CASSFEGAWSRAEYTDTQYF

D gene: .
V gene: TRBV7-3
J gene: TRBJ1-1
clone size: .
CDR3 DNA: TGTGCCAGCAGCCCTTCCACAGGGAACACTGAAGCTTTCTTT
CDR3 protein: CASSPSTGNTEAFF

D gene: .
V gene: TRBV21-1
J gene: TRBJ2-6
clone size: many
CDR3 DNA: TGTGCCAGCAGCAAAATGCTCCCCCCCCAGGCGGACTCTGGGGCCAACGTCCTGACTTTC
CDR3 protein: CASSKMLPPQADSGANVLTF

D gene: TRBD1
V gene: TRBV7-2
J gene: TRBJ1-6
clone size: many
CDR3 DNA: TGTGCCAGCAGTACTCGACAGGGGGGTAATTCACCCCTCCACTTT
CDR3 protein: CASSTRQGGNSPLHF